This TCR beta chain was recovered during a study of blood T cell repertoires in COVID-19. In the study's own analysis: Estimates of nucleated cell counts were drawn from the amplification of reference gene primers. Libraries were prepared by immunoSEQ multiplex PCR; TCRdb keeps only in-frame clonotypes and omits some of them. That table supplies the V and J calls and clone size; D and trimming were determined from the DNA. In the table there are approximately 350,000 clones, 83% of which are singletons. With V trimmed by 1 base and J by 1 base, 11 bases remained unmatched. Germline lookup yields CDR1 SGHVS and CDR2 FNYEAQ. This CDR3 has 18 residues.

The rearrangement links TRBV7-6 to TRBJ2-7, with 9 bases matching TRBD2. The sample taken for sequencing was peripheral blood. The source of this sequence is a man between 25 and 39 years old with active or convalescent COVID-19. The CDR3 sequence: CASSLGASGTYNSYEQYF. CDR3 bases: TGTGCCAGCAGCTTAGGGGCTAGCGGGACATATAATTCCTACGAGCAGTACTTC.